This T cell receptor (beta chain) stems from a study of T cell responses to AZD1222 COVID-19 vaccine (TCRdb year 2021). With respect to the entire study: AZD1222 recipients given second doses at about 4 weeks or at about 12 weeks were pooled, since spike-specific TCR depth and breadth were not found to differ between the two schedules. TCR sequencing was performed for fewer than 250 trial participants, of whom about 200 were given two doses of AZD1222 and around 25 were given two doses of MenACWY control vaccine. Trial participants were enrolled into age subgroups of 18-55, 56-69 and 70-plus years, which contained 148, 28 and 57 TCR-sequenced participants, respectively. On the study overall, not on this receptor specifically: Vaccine-associated CD4 TCRs spanned the whole spike protein, with dominant responses in regions 160-218 and 743-854. Participants were mostly white British and included more females than males, and it was suggested by the authors that clonal diversity may have been underestimated. Reportedly, close to half of the unique spike-specific TCRs recognized epitopes lying outside the regions that are mutated in the B.1.351 and B.1.1.7 variants. Only a handful of AZD1222 recipients were SARS-CoV-2 seropositive at baseline, limiting conclusions about previously exposed vaccinees. After two AZD1222 doses, both the breadth and the depth of spike-specific TCRs were significantly higher than at day 0 and than in MenACWY recipients. No day 14 peak-response samples were available, so repertoires were characterized only after the peak T cell response. In the small 56-69-year group, the increase in depth fell short of significance, most likely because of low power.

The sample holds one count of this clone. What antigen it recognizes has not been identified. No much larger clone exists at a distance of one base, and base qualities are not known. V is pared back by 5 bases and J by 6 bases, with 13 bases lying between the germline termini. Based on the germline V gene, the CDR1 and CDR2 sequences are SGHVS and FQNEAQ. CDR3 length: 14 amino acids, cysteine to phenylalanine. The retained sequence is limited to the CDR3, 42 bases, with the frame set at the first base. Taken with the paper, the label for time point translates to: baseline before first vaccination. Vaccinee samples came from UK trials COV001 and COV002, including a single-blind randomized controlled phase 2/3 trial of AZD1222 (ChAdOx1 nCoV-19) in healthy adults. Trial participant PBMC samples were collected at day 0 and day 28 after the second dose for TCRbeta chain sequencing. The CDR3 regions of human TCRbeta chains were subjected to immunosequencing. Concerning the study's data processing: Repertoire TCRs were checked for matches against a reference library of SARS-CoV-2-specific TCRs that had been generated using the MIRA antigen-specificity platform. Breadth meant the fraction of unique TCRs that were SARS-CoV-2-associated, whereas depth meant the fraction of total T cells that were SARS-CoV-2-associated. Using the MIRA data, each spike-specific TCR was mapped to the spike region that the TCR reacts to and placed in a CD4 or CD8 class. Log10-transformed breadth and depth values were compared by one-way ANOVA with Sidak's multiple comparisons tests. Held by TCRdb, this immuneACCESS table contains in-frame sequences only and omits some clones. Under half of the omission traces to an unresolved V gene where checked; the cause of the rest is unknown. From that table come the V and J calls and clone size; the DNA was used to work out D and trimming. The sample has 95,000 to 150,000 clones on record, roughly nine tenths of them singletons. Roughly a quarter of the sample rests with the top ten.

The V gene is TRBV7-8 and the J gene is TRBJ2-2, with the D segment identity uncertain. This receptor was obtained from an adult in good health. This material consisted of peripheral blood, taken on day 0 of AZD1222 vaccination. For the CDR3, the sequence is CASSPEGFPGELFF. The base sequence is TGTGCCAGCAGCCCAGAAGGTTTTCCCGGGGAGCTGTTTTTT.